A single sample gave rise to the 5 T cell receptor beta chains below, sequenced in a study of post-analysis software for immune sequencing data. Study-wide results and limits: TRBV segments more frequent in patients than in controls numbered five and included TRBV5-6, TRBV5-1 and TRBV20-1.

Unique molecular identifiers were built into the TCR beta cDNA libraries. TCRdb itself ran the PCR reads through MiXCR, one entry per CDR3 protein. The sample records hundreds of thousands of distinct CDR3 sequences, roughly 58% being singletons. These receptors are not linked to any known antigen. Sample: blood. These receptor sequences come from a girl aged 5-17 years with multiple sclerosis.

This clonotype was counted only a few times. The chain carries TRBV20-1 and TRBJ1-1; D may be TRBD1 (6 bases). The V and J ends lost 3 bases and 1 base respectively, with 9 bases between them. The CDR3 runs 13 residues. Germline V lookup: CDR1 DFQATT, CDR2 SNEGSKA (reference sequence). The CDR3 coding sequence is TGCAGTGCTAGGAGGGGGGAGAACACTGAAGCTTTCTTT. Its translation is CSARRGENTEAFF.

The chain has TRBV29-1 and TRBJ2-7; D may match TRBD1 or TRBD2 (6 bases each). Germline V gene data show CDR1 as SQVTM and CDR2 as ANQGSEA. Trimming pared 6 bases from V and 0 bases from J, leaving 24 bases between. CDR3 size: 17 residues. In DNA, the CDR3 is TGCAGCGTCGGACGGGGGTTGGACAGAAGGAGCTCCTACGAGCAGTACTTC. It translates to CSVGRGLDRRSSYEQYF.

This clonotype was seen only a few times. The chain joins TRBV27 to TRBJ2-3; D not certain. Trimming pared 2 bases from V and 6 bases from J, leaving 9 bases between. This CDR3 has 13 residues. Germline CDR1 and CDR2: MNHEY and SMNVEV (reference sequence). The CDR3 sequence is CASSLKSLDTQYF. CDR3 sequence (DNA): TGTGCCAGCAGTTTAAAAAGCTTGGATACGCAGTATTTT.

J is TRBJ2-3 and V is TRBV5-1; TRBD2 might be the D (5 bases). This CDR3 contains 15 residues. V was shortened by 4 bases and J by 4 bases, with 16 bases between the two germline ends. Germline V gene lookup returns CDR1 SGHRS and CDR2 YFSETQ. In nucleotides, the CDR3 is TGCGCCAGCAGCCTCGGGATCTTTGGGGCAGATACGCAGTATTTT. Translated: CASSLGIFGADTQYF.

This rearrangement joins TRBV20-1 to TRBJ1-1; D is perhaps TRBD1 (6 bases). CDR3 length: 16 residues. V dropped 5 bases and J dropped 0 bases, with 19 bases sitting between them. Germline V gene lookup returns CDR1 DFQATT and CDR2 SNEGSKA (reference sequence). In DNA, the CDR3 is TGCAGTGCTCAGAGAAGAGGGACAAGCTTGAACACTGAAGCTTTCTTT. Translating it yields CSAQRRGTSLNTEAFF.